A selection of T cell receptor beta chains follows, all from one sample in a study of T cell responses to AZD1222 COVID-19 vaccine. Profiled with immunoSEQ multiplex PCR; TCRdb holds only in-frame clones, not every one. Here the sample spans 200,000 or so clones, about nine tenths being singletons. The sample here was peripheral blood, taken on day 0 of AZD1222 vaccination. These receptors all come from an adult in good health. CDR3s include the opening cysteine and the closing phenylalanine or tryptophan. The D gene is left open where the match is weak. A row's size may be missing; if present it is once, few, many or a size class.

j_call d_call v_call clone_size cdr3_nt cdr3_aa
TRBJ2-7 TRBD1 TRBV12-3/TRBV12-4 - TGTGCCAGCAGTTTAAGCAGGGGGAACGAGCAGTACTTC CASSLSRGNEQYF
TRBJ2-7 - TRBV7-9 few TGTGCCAGCAGCCCTCGCGGAGGTACGGTGCAGTACTTC CASSPRGGTVQYF
TRBJ2-5 - TRBV9 - TGTGCCAGCAGCGTTGACCCATTGGGGATGTTGAAAGAGACCCAGTACTTC CASSVDPLGMLKETQYF
TRBJ1-2 TRBD1 TRBV6-1 - TGTGCCAGCAGTGAAAGGAGACAGGGGGCGGGCTATGGCTACACCTTC CASSERRQGAGYGYTF
TRBJ2-3 - TRBV4-3 - TGCGCCAGCAGCCAACAAATTAGTGATACGCAGTATTTT CASSQQISDTQYF
TRBJ2-5 - TRBV5-4 - TGTGCCAGTTCGACAGGCCAAGAGACCCAGTACTTC CASSTGQETQYF
TRBJ2-5 - TRBV7-3 - TGTGCCAGCAGGAAGGTCGGGGGAGCTGAAGAGACCCAGTACTTC CASRKVGGAEETQYF
TRBJ2-5 - TRBV15 - TGTGCCACCTCAGGTGGGACCTCAAATAGAGGCGAGACCCAGTACTTC CATSGGTSNRGETQYF
TRBJ1-1 - TRBV11-3 - TGTGCCAGCAGAGTCACAGGGCCTGAAGCTTTCTTT CASRVTGPEAFF
TRBJ2-2 - TRBV19 - TGTGCCAGTACCACCACTCGGGGCCTCACCGGGGAGCTGTTTTTT CASTTTRGLTGELFF
TRBJ1-1 - TRBV5-6 - TGTGCCAGCAGCTTGCTGGCGAACACTGAAGCTTTCTTT CASSLLANTEAFF
TRBJ1-5 - TRBV7-9 - TGTGCCAGCAGCTTAACAGGGATGAGTCAGCCCCAGCATTTT CASSLTGMSQPQHF
TRBJ1-1 - TRBV5-6 - TGTGCCAGCAGCTTGAGGCGGGGGAACACTGAAGCTTTCTTT CASSLRRGNTEAFF
TRBJ1-3 - TRBV3-1/TRBV3-2 once TGTGCCAGCAGCCCTCAACAGGGAGCTGGAAACACCATATATTTT CASSPQQGAGNTIYF
TRBJ1-2 TRBD1 TRBV4-3 - TGCGCCAGCAGCCAAGCGGACAGGGGGCATAAGGGCTACACCTTC CASSQADRGHKGYTF
TRBJ2-3 - TRBV5-1 - TGCGCCAGCAGCTTGAGGGGGATTGGCACAGATACGCAGTATTTT CASSLRGIGTDTQYF
TRBJ1-4 TRBD1 TRBV11-2 - TGTGCCAGCAGCGACCCGAGACAGGGGGCGAATGAAAAACTGTTTTTT CASSDPRQGANEKLFF
TRBJ1-5 TRBD1 TRBV5-1 - TGCGCCAGCAGACAAATTGACAGGGAGGATCAGCCCCAGCATTTT CASRQIDREDQPQHF
TRBJ1-3 - TRBV7-9 - TGTGCCAGCAGCCCGGCCCCGAACTCTGGAAACACCATATATTTT CASSPAPNSGNTIYF
TRBJ1-5 TRBD1 TRBV7-2 - TGTGCCAGCAGCTTAGGGGACAGACACGGTCAGCCCCAGCATTTT CASSLGDRHGQPQHF
TRBJ1-2 - TRBV9 - TGTGCCAGCAGCGTAGACAGGGATCCTTCCCTCACCTTC CASSVDRDPSLTF
TRBJ1-3 TRBD1 TRBV12-5 - TGTGCTAGTGGTGACAGGGGGACGGACACCATATATTTT CASGDRGTDTIYF
TRBJ2-7 - TRBV27 - TGTGCCAGCAGTTTATCGGCGAGCTCCTACGAGCAGTACTTC CASSLSASSYEQYF
TRBJ2-7 - TRBV28 - TGTGCCAGCCAGCGGGACAGCCTCCTCTACGAGCAGTACTTC CASQRDSLLYEQYF
TRBJ1-2 TRBD1 TRBV5-5 - TGTGCCAGCAGCAAGGACAGGGCCTATGGCTACACCTTC CASSKDRAYGYTF